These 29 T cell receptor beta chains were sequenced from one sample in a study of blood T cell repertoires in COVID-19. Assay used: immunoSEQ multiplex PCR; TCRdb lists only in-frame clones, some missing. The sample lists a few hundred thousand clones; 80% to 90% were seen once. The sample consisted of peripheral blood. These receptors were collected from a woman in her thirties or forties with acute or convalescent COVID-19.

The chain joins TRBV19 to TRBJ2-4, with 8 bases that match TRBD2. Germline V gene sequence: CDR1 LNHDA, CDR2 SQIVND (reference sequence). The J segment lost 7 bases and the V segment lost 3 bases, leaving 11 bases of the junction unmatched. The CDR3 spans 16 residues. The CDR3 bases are TGTGCCAGTAGTATGGGACTAGACGGTGGGTTGAACATTCAGTACTTC. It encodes CASSMGLDGGLNIQYF. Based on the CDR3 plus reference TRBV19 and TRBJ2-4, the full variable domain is DGGITQSPKYLFRKEGQNVTLSCEQNLNHDAMYWYRQDPGQGLRLIYYSQIVNDFQKGDIAEGYSVSREKKESFPLTVTSAQKNPTAFYLCASSMGLDGGLNIQYFGAGTRLSVL.

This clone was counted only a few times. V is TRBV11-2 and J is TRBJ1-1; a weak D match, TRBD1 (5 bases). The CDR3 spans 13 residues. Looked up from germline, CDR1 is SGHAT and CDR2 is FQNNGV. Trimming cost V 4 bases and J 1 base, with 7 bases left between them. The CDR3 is CASSWGGNTEAFF. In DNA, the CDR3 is TGTGCCAGCAGCTGGGGGGGGAACACTGAAGCTTTCTTT. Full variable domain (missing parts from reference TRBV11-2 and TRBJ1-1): EAGVAQSPRYKIIEKRQSVAFWCNPISGHATLYWYQQILGQGPKLLIQFQNNGVVDDSQLPKDRFSAERLKGVDSTLKIQPAKLEDSAVYLCASSWGGNTEAFFGQGTRLTVV.

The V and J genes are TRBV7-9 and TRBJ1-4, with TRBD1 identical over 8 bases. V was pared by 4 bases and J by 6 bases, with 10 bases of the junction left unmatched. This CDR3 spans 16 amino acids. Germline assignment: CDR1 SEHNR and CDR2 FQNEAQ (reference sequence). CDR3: CASSSAQGAADEKLFF. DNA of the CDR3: TGTGCCAGCAGCTCCGCTCAGGGGGCGGCGGATGAAAAACTGTTTTTT. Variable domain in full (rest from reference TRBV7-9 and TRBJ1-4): DTGVSQNPRHKITKRGQNVTFRCDPISEHNRLYWYRQTLGQGPEFLTYFQNEAQLEKSRLLSDRFSAERPKGSFSTLEIQRTEQGDSAMYLCASSSAQGAADEKLFFGSGTQLSVL.

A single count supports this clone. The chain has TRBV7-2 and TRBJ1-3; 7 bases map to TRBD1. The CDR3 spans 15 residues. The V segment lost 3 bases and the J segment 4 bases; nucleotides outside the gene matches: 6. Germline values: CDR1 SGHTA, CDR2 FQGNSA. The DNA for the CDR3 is TGTGCCAGCAGCTTGGGGACGGACAGGGGAAACACCATATATTTT. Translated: CASSLGTDRGNTIYF.

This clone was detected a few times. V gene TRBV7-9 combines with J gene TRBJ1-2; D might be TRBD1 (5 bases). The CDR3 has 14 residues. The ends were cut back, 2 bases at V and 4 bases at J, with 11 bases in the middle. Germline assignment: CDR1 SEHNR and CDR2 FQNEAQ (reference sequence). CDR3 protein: CASSLLGGSYGYTF. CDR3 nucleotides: TGTGCCAGCAGCTTATTGGGGGGGAGCTATGGCTACACCTTC.

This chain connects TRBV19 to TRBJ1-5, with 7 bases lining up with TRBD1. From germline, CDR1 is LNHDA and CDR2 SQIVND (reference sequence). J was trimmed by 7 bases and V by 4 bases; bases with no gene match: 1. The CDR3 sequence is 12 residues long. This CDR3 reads CASSRGQQPQHF. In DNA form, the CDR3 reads TGTGCCAGTAGTAGGGGACAGCAGCCCCAGCATTTT.

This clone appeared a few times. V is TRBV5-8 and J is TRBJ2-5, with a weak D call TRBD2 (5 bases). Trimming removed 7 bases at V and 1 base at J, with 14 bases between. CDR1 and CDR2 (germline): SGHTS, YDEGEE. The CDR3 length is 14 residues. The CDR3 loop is CASRPWTSQETQYF. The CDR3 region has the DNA TGTGCCAGCCGACCATGGACTTCCCAAGAGACCCAGTACTTC.

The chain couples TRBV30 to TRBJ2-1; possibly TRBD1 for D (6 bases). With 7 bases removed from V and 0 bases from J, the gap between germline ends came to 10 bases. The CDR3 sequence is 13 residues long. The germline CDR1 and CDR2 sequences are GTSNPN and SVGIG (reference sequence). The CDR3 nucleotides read TGTGCCTTCGGGACACTCTCCTACAATGAGCAGTTCTTC. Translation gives CAFGTLSYNEQFF. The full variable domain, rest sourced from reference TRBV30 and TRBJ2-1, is SQTIHQWPATLVQPVGSPLSLECTVEGTSNPNLYWYRQAAGRGLQLLFYSVGIGQISSEVPQNLSASRPQDRQFILSSKKLLLSDSGFYLCAFGTLSYNEQFFGPGTRLTVL.

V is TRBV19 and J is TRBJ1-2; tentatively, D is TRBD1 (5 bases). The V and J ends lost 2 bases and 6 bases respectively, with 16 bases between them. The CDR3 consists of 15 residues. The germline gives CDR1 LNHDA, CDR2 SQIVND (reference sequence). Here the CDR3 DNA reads TGTGCCAGTAGTATAAGGGAGGGGAGCTGGCATGGCTACACCTTC. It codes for CASSIREGSWHGYTF.

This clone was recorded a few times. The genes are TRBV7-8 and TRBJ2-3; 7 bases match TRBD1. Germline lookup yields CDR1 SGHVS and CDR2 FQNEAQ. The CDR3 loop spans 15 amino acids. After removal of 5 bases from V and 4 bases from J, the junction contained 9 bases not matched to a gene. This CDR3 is CASSQQGKVSDTQYF. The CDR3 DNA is TGTGCCAGCAGCCAACAGGGGAAAGTCTCAGATACGCAGTATTTT.

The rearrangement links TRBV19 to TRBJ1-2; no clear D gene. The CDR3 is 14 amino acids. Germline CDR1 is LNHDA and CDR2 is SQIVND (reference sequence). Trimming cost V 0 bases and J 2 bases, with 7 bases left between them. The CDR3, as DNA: TGTGCCAGTAGTATAGAGGGCAGGAACTATGGCTACACCTTC. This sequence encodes CASSIEGRNYGYTF.

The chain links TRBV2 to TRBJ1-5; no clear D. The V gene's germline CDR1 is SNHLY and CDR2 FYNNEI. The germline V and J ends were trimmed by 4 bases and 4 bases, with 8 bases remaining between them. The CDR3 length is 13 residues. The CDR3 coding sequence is TGTGCCAGCAGTGTGCGGGGTAATCAGCCCCAGCATTTT. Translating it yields CASSVRGNQPQHF.

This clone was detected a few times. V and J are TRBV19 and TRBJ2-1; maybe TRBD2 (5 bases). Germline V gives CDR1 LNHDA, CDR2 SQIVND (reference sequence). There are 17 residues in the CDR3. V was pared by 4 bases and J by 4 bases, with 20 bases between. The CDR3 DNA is TGTGCCAGTAGTACAACCCAGAGGGCGGTTATATACAATGAGCAGTTCTTC. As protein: CASSTTQRAVIYNEQFF.

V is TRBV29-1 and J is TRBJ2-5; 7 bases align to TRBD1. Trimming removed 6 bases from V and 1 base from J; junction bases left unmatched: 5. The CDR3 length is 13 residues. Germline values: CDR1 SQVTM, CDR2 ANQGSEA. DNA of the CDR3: TGCAGCGTGCACGGGACAGTCCAAGAGACCCAGTACTTC. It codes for CSVHGTVQETQYF.

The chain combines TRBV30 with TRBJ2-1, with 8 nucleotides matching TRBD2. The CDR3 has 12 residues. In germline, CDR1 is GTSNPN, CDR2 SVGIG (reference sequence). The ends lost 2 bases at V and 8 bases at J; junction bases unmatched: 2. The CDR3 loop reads CAWSRGGDEQFF. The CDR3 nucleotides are TGTGCCTGGAGTCGGGGGGGGGATGAGCAGTTCTTC.

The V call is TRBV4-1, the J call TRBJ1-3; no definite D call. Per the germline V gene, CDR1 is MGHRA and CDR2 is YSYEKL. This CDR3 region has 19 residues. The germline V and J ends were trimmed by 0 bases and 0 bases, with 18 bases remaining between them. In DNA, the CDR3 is TGCGCCAGCAGCCAAGATGGCCTTACAGTTCACAGCTCTGGAAACACCATATATTTT. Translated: CASSQDGLTVHSSGNTIYF.

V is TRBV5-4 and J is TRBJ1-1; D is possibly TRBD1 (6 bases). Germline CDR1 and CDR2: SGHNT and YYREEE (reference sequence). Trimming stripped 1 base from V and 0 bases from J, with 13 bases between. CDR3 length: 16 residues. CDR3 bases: TGTGCCAGCAGCTTGCTCGGACAGCACATGAACACTGAAGCTTTCTTT. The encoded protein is CASSLLGQHMNTEAFF.

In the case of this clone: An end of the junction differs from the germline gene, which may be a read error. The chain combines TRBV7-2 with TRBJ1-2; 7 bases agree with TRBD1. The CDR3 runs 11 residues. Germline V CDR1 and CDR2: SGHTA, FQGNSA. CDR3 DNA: TGTGCCAGCAGCTTACACCAGGGGGTCTACTTC. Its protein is CASSLHQGVYF.

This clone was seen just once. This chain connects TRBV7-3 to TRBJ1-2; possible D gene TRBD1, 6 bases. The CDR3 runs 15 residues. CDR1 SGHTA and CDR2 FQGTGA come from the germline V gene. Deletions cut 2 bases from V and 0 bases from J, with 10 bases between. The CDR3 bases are TGTGCCAGCAGCTTAGGGGGCCCGTCTAACTATGGCTACACCTTC. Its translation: CASSLGGPSNYGYTF.

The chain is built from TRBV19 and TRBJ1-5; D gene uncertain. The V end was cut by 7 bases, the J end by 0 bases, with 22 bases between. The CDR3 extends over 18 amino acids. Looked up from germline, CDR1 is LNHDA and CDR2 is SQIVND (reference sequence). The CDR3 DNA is TGTGCCAGTACCCTCCTCCGGGGATCCCTGAATAGCAATCAGCCCCAGCATTTT. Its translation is CASTLLRGSLNSNQPQHF. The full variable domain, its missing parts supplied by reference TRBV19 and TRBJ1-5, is DGGITQSPKYLFRKEGQNVTLSCEQNLNHDAMYWYRQDPGQGLRLIYYSQIVNDFQKGDIAEGYSVSREKKESFPLTVTSAQKNPTAFYLCASTLLRGSLNSNQPQHFGDGTRLSIL.

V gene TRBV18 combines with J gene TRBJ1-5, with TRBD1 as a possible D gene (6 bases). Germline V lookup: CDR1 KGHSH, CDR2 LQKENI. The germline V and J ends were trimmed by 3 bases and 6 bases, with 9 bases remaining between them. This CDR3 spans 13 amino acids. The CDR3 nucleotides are TGTGCCAGCTCACCCTTACAGGGTCAGCCCCAGCATTTT. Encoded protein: CASSPLQGQPQHF.

CDR3 DNA: TGTGCCAGCAGTTTAGGGACAGGTTTCGTTGATAGCTATGGCTACACCTTC. Protein: CASSLGTGFVDSYGYTF. The chain has TRBV27 and TRBJ1-2; 8 bases match TRBD1. From germline, CDR1 is MNHEY and CDR2 SMNVEV (reference sequence). Unmatched junction bases numbered 12, after V lost 2 bases and J lost 4 bases. The CDR3 covers 17 residues.

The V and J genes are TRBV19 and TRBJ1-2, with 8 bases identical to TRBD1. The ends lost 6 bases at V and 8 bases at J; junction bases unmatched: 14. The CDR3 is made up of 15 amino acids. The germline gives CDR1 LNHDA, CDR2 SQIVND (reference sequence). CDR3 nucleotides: TGTGCCAGTAGGGGATTGGACAGGGCGGTGGAAGGCTACACCTTC. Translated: CASRGLDRAVEGYTF.

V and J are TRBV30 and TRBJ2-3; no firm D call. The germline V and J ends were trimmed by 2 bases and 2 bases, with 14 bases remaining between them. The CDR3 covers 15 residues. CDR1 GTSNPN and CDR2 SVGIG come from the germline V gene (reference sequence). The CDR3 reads CAWSLTNPHTDTQYF. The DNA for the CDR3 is TGTGCCTGGAGTCTGACAAATCCACACACAGATACGCAGTATTTT.

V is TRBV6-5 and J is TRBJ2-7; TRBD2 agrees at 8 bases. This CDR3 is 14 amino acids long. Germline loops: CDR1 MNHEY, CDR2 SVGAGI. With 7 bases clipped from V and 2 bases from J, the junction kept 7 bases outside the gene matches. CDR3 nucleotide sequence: TGTGCCAGCACGGGGGGGGACTCCACCTACGAGCAGTACGTC. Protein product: CASTGGDSTYEQYV.

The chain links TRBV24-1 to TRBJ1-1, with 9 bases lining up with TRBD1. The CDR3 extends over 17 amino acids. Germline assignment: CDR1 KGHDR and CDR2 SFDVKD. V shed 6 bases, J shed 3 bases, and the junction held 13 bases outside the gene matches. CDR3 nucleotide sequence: TGTGCCACCAGTCCCACCCCCGGACAGGGGCCGGACACTGAAGCTTTCTTT. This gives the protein CATSPTPGQGPDTEAFF.

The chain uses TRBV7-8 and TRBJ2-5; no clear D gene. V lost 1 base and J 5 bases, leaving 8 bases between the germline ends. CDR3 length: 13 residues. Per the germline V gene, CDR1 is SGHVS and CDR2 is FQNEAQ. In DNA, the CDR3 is TGTGCCAGCAGCTTAGATTTCAGGGAGACCCAGTACTTC. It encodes CASSLDFRETQYF.

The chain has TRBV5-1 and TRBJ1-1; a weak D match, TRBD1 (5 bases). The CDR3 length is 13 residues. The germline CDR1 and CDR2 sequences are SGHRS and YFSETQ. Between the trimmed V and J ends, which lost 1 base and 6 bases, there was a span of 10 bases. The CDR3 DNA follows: TGCGCCAGCAGCTTGTTCCGGACATCTGAAGCTTTCTTT. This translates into CASSLFRTSEAFF.

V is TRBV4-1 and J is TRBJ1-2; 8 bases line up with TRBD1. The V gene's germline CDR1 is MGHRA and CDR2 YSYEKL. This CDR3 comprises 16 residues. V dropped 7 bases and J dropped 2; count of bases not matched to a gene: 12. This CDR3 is CASTTVEGQANYGYTF. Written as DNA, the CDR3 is TGCGCCAGCACCACAGTTGAGGGACAGGCAAACTATGGCTACACCTTC.